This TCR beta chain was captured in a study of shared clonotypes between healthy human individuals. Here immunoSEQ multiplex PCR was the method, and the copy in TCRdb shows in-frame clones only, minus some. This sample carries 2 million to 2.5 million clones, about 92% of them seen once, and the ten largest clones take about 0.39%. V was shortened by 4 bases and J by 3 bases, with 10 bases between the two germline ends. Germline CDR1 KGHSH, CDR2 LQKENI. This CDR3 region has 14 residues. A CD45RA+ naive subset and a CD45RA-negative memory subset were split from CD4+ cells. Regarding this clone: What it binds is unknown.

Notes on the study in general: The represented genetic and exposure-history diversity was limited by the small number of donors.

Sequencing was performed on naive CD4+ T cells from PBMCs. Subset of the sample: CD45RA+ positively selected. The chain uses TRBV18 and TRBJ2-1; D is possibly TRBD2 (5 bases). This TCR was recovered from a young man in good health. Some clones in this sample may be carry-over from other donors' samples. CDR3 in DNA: TGTGCCAGCTCACTGGACTCCTACTACAATGAGCAGTTCTTC. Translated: CASSLDSYYNEQFF.